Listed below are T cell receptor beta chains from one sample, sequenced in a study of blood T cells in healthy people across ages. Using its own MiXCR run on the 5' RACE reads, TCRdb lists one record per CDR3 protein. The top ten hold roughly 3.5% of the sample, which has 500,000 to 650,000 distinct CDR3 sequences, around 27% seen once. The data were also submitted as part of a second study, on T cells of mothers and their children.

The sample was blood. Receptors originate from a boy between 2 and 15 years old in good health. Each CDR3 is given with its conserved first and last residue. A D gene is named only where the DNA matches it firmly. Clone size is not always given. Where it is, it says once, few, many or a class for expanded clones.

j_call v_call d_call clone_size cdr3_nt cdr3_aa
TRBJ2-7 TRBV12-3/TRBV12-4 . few TGTGCCAGCAGTTTTCCTACCCGCAGGGACGAGCAGTACTTC CASSFPTRRDEQYF
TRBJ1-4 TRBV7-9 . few TGTGCCAGCAGCCCAAGGGGAAGAGCGGATGAAAAACTGTTTTTT CASSPRGRADEKLFF
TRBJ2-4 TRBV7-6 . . TGTGCCAGCAGCACACGAGTGGGTAGTAAAAACATTCAGTACTTC CASSTRVGSKNIQYF
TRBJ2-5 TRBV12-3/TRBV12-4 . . TGTGCCAGCAGTTTGGGGCTTAGCGATCAAGAGACCCAGTACTTC CASSLGLSDQETQYF
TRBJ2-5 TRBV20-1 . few TGCAGTGCTGGCCTCAGGGAAGAGACCCAGTACTTC CSAGLREETQYF
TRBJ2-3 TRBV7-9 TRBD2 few TGTGCCAGCAAGGCTAGCGGGGGCACAGATACGCAGTATTTT CASKASGGTDTQYF
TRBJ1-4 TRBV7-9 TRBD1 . TGTGCCAGCAGCTTAGAGGACAGGGTTGGGGAAAAACTGTTTTTT CASSLEDRVGEKLFF
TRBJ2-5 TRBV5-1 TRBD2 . TGCGCCAGCAGCTTGGGCGGGGGGCCCCAACAAGAGACCCAGTACTTC CASSLGGGPQQETQYF
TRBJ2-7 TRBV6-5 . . TGTGCCAGCAGCCCCGACGGGAGCTACGAGCAGTACTTC CASSPDGSYEQYF
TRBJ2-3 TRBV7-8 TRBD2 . TGTGCCAGCAGCCTCCCGTCGGTAGCGGGATTTTCTGCGCAGTATTTT CASSLPSVAGFSAQYF
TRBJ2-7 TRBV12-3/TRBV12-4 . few TGTGCCAGCAGTTATGGACGGCGCTCCTACGAGCAGTACTTC CASSYGRRSYEQYF
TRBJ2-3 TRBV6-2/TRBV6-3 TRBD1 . TGTGCCCGCAGCCTTGACAGGGTCGAAACAGATACGCAGTATTTT CARSLDRVETDTQYF
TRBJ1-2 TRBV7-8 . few TGTGCCAGCAGCTTAGTGGGGGATTCTAGCTATGGCTACACCTTC CASSLVGDSSYGYTF
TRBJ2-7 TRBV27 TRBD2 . TGTGCCGGCAGCGGCGCGGGGGTTATTGACTACGAGCAGTACTTC CAGSGAGVIDYEQYF
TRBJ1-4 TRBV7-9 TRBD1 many TGTGCCAGCAGCTACGGACAGGGCTGGGAAAAACTGTTTTTT CASSYGQGWEKLFF
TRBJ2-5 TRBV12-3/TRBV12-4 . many TGTGCCAGCAGGCAGGGGCTGGAGACCCAGTACTTC CASRQGLETQYF
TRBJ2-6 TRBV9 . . TGTGCCAGCAGCGGCAACGTCCTGACTTTC CASSGNVLTF
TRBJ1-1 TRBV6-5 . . TGTGCCAGCAGTTACTCGAGCGACACTGAAGCTTTCTTT CASSYSSDTEAFF
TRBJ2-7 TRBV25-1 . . TGTGCCAGCAGTGGTCCACGGGGGGAGCAGTACTTC CASSGPRGEQYF
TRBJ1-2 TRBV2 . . TGTGCCAGCAGTCCCCGGATTGAGACTCCCGCCAACTATGGCTACACCTTC CASSPRIETPANYGYTF
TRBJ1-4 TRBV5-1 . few TGCGCCAGCAGCTTTGAGGGTGAAAAACTGTTTTTT CASSFEGEKLFF
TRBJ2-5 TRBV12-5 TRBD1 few TGTGCTAGTGGTCCCTCGGACAGGGAAGAGACCCAGTACTTC CASGPSDREETQYF
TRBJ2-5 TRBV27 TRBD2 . TGTGCCAGCAGTTTCATAGGACTAGCGGGAGGGAGGCAAGGGACCCAGTACTTC CASSFIGLAGGRQGTQYF
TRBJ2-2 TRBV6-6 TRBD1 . TGTGCCAGCAGTTACTCGCGGACAGGGAACACCGGGGAGCTGTTTTTT CASSYSRTGNTGELFF
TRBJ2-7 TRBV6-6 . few TGTGCCAGCAGTTACCGGACTCCCTCCTACGAGCAGTACTTC CASSYRTPSYEQYF
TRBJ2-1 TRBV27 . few TGTGCCACCTCCCTTCTCGGCCCCTACAATGAGCAGTTCTTC CATSLLGPYNEQFF
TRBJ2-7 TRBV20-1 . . TGCAGTGCTGGATGGGCCCAACGAGAGCAGTACTTC CSAGWAQREQYF
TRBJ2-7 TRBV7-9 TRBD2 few TGTGCCAGCAGCCCCAGTAGCGGGGGTCTCTCCTACGAGCAGTACTTC CASSPSSGGLSYEQYF